The rows below give T cell receptor beta chains drawn from one sample of a study of CD8 T cells in ankylosing spondylitis. MiXCR was run by TCRdb on the 5' RACE reads, yielding one entry per CDR3 protein. This sample yields 30,000 to 45,000 distinct CDR3 sequences, of which approximately 5.9% are seen a single time; over 9.5% belongs to the top ten. Input material: blood, either unsorted or a sorted T cell fraction (not recorded which). The source is a male donor with ankylosing spondylitis or in good health (not recorded which). The CDR3 runs from the conserved cysteine through the conserved F or W. D genes are given only for firm matches. The size field is filled for only some rows; it gives once, few, many or a size class.

>TRBV7-2|TRBJ1-5|.|many
TGTGCCAGCAGCTTATACAATCAGCCCCAGCATTTT
CASSLYNQPQHF
>TRBV7-2|TRBJ2-5|TRBD2|many
TGTGCCAGCAGCTCCGGTGGAGCGGGAGGAGAGACCCAGTACTTC
CASSSGGAGGETQYF
>TRBV23-1|TRBJ2-2|.|many
TGCGCCAGGGGGGCGAACACCGGGGAGCTGTTTTTT
CARGANTGELFF
>TRBV29-1|TRBJ2-7|TRBD2|many
TGCAGCGTTCTCGGACTAGCGGGACTATACGAGCAGTACTTC
CSVLGLAGLYEQYF
>TRBV4-1|TRBJ2-3|.|many
TGCGCCAGCAGCCAAGATAGGAGGGCAGATACGCAGTATTTT
CASSQDRRADTQYF
>TRBV5-1|TRBJ2-2|TRBD1|.
TGCGCCAGCAGCTGGGAACGGGACAGCAATGGTGGGGAGCTGTTTTTT
CASSWERDSNGGELFF
>TRBV5-1|TRBJ2-7|TRBD1|many
TGCGCCAGCAGCCGGGACAGGGAAGTCCCTTACGAGCAGTACTTC
CASSRDREVPYEQYF
>TRBV3-1|TRBJ1-2|.|many
TGTGCCAGCAGCCTACCAGGGCAGGTGGATGGCTACACCTTC
CASSLPGQVDGYTF
>TRBV7-2|TRBJ2-1|.|many
TGTGCCAGCAGCTTAATTTTCCGGGCTTCCTACAATGAGCAGTTCTTC
CASSLIFRASYNEQFF
>TRBV6-2/TRBV6-3|TRBJ2-3|.|few
TGTGCTTCTACGGGTTGGAGCACAGATACGCAGTATTTT
CASTGWSTDTQYF
>TRBV9|TRBJ2-7|TRBD1|many
TGTGCCAGCAGCGCCCAGGGGGCCGACACCTACGAGCAGTACTTC
CASSAQGADTYEQYF
>TRBV5-1|TRBJ2-2|.|medium-sized
TGCGCCAGCAGCCTGCGACAGTCCGGGGAGCTGTTTTTT
CASSLRQSGELFF
>TRBV13|TRBJ1-1|.|many
TGTGCCAGCAGCTTGGGCAGACCGGGAACTGAAGCTTTCTTT
CASSLGRPGTEAFF
>TRBV29-1|TRBJ2-1|.|.
TGCAGCGTTGATGGAGAGTACAATGAGCAGTTCTTC
CSVDGEYNEQFF
>TRBV5-1|TRBJ2-3|TRBD2|many
TGCGCCAGCAGCTTGCAACCGGGACTAGCGGGAGATACGCAGTATTTT
CASSLQPGLAGDTQYF
>TRBV15|TRBJ2-5|.|many
TGTGCCACCAGCAGAGACGGGCGACTGGAGACCCAGTACTTC
CATSRDGRLETQYF
>TRBV15|TRBJ2-5|TRBD2|many
TGTGCCACCAGCAGGGGGGGACTAGCGGGAGAGACCCAGTACTTC
CATSRGGLAGETQYF
>TRBV20-1|TRBJ2-5|.|many
TGCAGTGGCGGACTAATAAAAGAGACCCAGTACTTC
CSGGLIKETQYF
>TRBV4-3|TRBJ2-7|TRBD1|many
TGCGCCAGCAGCCAAGGACAGGGTTTCGGGGCCTACGAGCAGTACTTC
CASSQGQGFGAYEQYF
>TRBV10-2|TRBJ2-3|.|many
TGCGCCAGCAGTGAGCTCGGGACATCCTCAGATACGCAGTATTTT
CASSELGTSSDTQYF
>TRBV5-1|TRBJ2-7|.|.
TGCGTCAGCAGCACCTCCTACGAGCAGTACTTC
CVSSTSYEQYF
>TRBV24-1|TRBJ1-1|.|many
TGTGCCACCAGTGATTTGGGCAACACTGAAGCTTTCTTT
CATSDLGNTEAFF
>TRBV20-1|TRBJ2-3|.|many
TGCAGTGCTAGTAGGTTGACAGCCACCAAGCAGTATTTT
CSASRLTATKQYF
>TRBV5-5|TRBJ1-2|.|many
TGTGCCAGCAGCTTGACGCCAGCTTATGGCTACACCTTC
CASSLTPAYGYTF
>TRBV7-3|TRBJ2-1|.|many
TGTGCCAGCAGTCAGAGACAGGTATCCTACAATGAGCAGTTCTTC
CASSQRQVSYNEQFF
>TRBV10-1|TRBJ2-7|TRBD2|.
TGCGCCAGCAGTGGAGGACTAGCATGGGAGCAGTACTTC
CASSGGLAWEQYF
>TRBV4-3|TRBJ2-1|.|many
TGCGCCAGCAGCCAAGAGTACACCCTGAATGAGCAGTTCTTC
CASSQEYTLNEQFF
>TRBV28|TRBJ2-7|TRBD2|.
TGTGCCAGCAGGCCGGGGGGTTCCTACGAGCAGTACTTC
CASRPGGSYEQYF